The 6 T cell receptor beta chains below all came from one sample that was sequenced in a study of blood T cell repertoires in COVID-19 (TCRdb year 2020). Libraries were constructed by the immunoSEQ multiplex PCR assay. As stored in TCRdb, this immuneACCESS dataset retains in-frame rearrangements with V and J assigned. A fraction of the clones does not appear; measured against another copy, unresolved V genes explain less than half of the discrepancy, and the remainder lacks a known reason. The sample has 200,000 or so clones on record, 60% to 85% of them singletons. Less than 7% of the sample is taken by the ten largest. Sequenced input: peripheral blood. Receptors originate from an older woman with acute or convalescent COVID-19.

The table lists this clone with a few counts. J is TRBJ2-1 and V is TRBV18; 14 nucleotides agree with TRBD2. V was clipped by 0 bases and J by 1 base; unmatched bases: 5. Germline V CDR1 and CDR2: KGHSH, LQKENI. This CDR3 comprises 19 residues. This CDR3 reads CASSPPRTSGRPSYNEQFF. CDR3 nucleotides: TGTGCCAGCTCACCACCCCGGACTAGCGGGAGGCCTTCCTACAATGAGCAGTTCTTC. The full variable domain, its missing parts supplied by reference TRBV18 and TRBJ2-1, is NAGVMQNPRHLVRRRGQEARLRCSPMKGHSHVYWYRQLPEEGLKFMVYLQKENIIDESGMPKERFSAEFPKEGPSILRIQQVVRGDSAAYFCASSPPRTSGRPSYNEQFFGPGTRLTVL.

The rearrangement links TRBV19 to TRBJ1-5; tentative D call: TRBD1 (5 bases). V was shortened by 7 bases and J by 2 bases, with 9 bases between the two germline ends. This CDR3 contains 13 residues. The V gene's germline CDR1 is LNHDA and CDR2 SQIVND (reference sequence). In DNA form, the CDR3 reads TGTGCCAGTACTGGACACCGCAATCAGCCCCAGCATTTT. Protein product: CASTGHRNQPQHF.

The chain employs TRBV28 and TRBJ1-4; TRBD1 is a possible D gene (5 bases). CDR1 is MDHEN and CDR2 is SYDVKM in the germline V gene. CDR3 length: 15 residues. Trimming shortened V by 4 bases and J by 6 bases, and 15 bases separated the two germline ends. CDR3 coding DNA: TGTGCCAGCAGTTCGGGGGGGGAGTCGGATGAAAAACTGTTTTTT. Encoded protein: CASSSGGESDEKLFF.

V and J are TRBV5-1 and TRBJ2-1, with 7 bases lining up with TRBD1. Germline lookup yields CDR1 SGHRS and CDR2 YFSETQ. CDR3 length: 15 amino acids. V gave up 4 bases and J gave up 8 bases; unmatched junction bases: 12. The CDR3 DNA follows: TGCGCCAGCAGCGGAACGTTGACAGGGCCCCATGAGCAGTTCTTC. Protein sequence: CASSGTLTGPHEQFF.

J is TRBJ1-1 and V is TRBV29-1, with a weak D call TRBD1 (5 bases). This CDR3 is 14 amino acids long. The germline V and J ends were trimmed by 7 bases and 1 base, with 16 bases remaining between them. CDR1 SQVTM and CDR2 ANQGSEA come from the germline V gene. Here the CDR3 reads CSARRTTANTEAFF. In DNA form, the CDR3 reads TGCAGCGCTAGACGAACGACAGCGAACACTGAAGCTTTCTTT.

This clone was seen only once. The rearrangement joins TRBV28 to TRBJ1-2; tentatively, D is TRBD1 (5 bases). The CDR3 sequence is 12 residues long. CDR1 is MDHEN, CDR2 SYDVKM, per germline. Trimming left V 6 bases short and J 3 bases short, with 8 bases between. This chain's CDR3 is CASSLGDYGYTF. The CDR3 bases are TGTGCCAGCAGCCTAGGGGACTATGGCTACACCTTC.